This is a list of T cell receptor beta chains from one sample in a study of shared clonotypes between healthy human individuals. Some clones are missing from TCRdb's copy, which holds only in-frame ones; the method was immunoSEQ multiplex PCR. The sample holds about 1 million clones, about 80% seen once. The sample comprised memory CD4+ T cells sorted from blood. The source is a man in his late teens or twenties in good health. CDR3s include the opening cysteine and the closing phenylalanine or tryptophan. Each record gives: clone size, J gene, D gene, V gene, CDR3 protein, CDR3 DNA. D genes are given only for firm matches. Rows give clone size only sometimes, using once, few, many, or a class for an expanded clone.

- | TRBJ2-3 | TRBD2 | TRBV7-9 | CASSFSPTSGGGQDTQYF | TGTGCCAGCAGCTTTTCCCCTACTAGCGGGGGAGGGCAGGATACGCAGTATTTT
- | TRBJ2-5 | - | TRBV19 | CASSLNRGETQYF | TGTGCCAGTAGTCTCAATCGGGGGGAGACCCAGTACTTC
many | TRBJ2-2 | - | TRBV11-2 | CASSPLPGELFF | TGTGCCAGCAGCCCCCTTCCCGGGGAGCTGTTTTTT
few | TRBJ1-4 | - | TRBV6-1 | CASSEATPKGVFF | TGTGCCAGCAGTGAAGCGACCCCGAAGGGGGTGTTTTTT
few | TRBJ2-5 | TRBD2 | TRBV11-1 | CASSLGVAGGQETQYF | TGTGCCAGCAGCTTAGGCGTAGCGGGGGGCCAAGAGACCCAGTACTTC
- | TRBJ1-1 | - | TRBV6-5 | CASSRGSGNTEAFF | TGTGCCAGTTCTAGGGGGTCAGGGAACACTGAAGCTTTCTTT
- | TRBJ2-7 | TRBD1 | TRBV5-1 | CASSEGTGLYEQYF | TGCGCCAGCTCCGAGGGGACAGGCCTTTACGAGCAGTACTTC
few | TRBJ1-2 | - | TRBV6-5 | CASRGDSTNGYTF | TGTGCCAGCAGGGGAGACAGTACGAATGGCTACACCTTC
- | TRBJ2-3 | TRBD2 | TRBV2 | CASIAGGLAGVTQYF | TGTGCCAGCATCGCAGGGGGGCTAGCGGGAGTCACGCAGTATTTT
once | TRBJ1-1 | - | TRBV6-6 | CASSPQGGRNTEAFF | TGTGCCAGCAGCCCGCAAGGGGGGAGGAACACTGAAGCTTTCTTT
- | TRBJ1-1 | - | TRBV29-1 | CSVVTSLNTEAFF | TGCAGCGTTGTGACAAGTTTGAACACTGAAGCTTTCTTT
- | TRBJ2-7 | TRBD1 | TRBV28 | CASSSRTGRDEQYF | TGTGCCAGCAGTTCTCGGACAGGAAGGGACGAGCAGTACTTC
- | TRBJ1-1 | TRBD1 | TRBV29-1 | CSASGDRGYQRGAFF | TGCAGCGCCTCAGGGGACAGGGGATACCAAAGGGGGGCTTTCTTT
- | TRBJ1-1 | - | TRBV7-3 | CASSLNYNPGTEAFF | TGTGCCAGCAGCTTAAATTATAATCCAGGCACTGAAGCTTTCTTT
- | TRBJ1-4 | - | TRBV5-4 | CASSETGHGVNNEKLFF | TGTGCCAGCAGCGAGACGGGGCATGGGGTTAATAATGAAAAACTGTTTTTT
- | TRBJ2-5 | - | TRBV28 | CASSFRETQYF | TGTGCCAGCAGTTTTAGAGAGACCCAGTACTTC
- | TRBJ1-3 | - | TRBV2 | CASSTVTAGNTIYF | TGTGCCAGCAGTACCGTGACAGCTGGAAACACCATATATTTT
- | TRBJ2-2 | - | TRBV2 | CASRSGGYTGELFF | TGTGCCAGCAGGTCCGGTGGGTACACCGGGGAGCTGTTTTTT
- | TRBJ1-1 | - | TRBV5-4 | CASSGRGVRTEAFF | TGTGCCAGCAGCGGGAGGGGGGTGAGAACTGAAGCTTTCTTT
once | TRBJ2-1 | TRBD2 | TRBV5-4 | CASSSGTSGRSYNEQFF | TGTGCCAGCAGCTCCGGGACTAGCGGGAGGTCATACAATGAGCAGTTCTTC
- | TRBJ2-3 | - | TRBV10-3 | CAIRASSTGKSSTDTQYF | TGTGCCATCAGAGCGAGTAGTACTGGAAAGAGTAGCACAGATACGCAGTATTTT
- | TRBJ2-5 | TRBD1 | TRBV6-6 | CASNDRGRIGQETQYF | TGTGCCAGCAATGACAGGGGAAGAATCGGCCAAGAGACCCAGTACTTC
- | TRBJ1-2 | - | TRBV18 | CASSKDSNYGYTF | TGTGCCAGCTCGAAGGACAGCAACTATGGCTACACCTTC
- | TRBJ2-2 | - | TRBV28 | CASNKLAGTGELFF | TGTGCCAGCAATAAACTAGCTGGGACCGGGGAGCTGTTTTTT
- | TRBJ2-1 | TRBD2 | TRBV15 | CATSRDMAGGPGEQFF | TGTGCCACCAGCAGAGATATGGCGGGAGGGCCGGGTGAGCAGTTCTTC
- | TRBJ1-2 | - | TRBV10-3 | CAISDLYGYTF | TGTGCCATCAGTGACCTGTATGGCTACACCTTC
- | TRBJ2-7 | - | TRBV14 | CASSQVPGYEQYF | TGTGCCAGCAGCCAGGTTCCAGGCTACGAGCAGTACTTC
- | TRBJ1-6 | - | TRBV2 | CASSVGGANSPLHF | TGTGCCAGCAGTGTAGGGGGGGCAAATTCACCCCTCCACTTT
- | TRBJ2-5 | - | TRBV7-2 | CASSLGGDFLETQYF | TGTGCCAGCAGCTTAGGCGGGGATTTCTTGGAGACCCAGTACTTC
- | TRBJ1-4 | - | TRBV19 | CASSFVQAEKLFF | TGTGCCAGTTCGTTTGTACAAGCTGAAAAACTGTTTTTT
- | TRBJ1-6 | TRBD1 | TRBV2 | CASSTTGENSPLHF | TGTGCCAGCAGTACGACAGGGGAAAATTCACCCCTCCACTTT
- | TRBJ2-5 | TRBD2 | TRBV4-1 | CASSQDGVAGGGRETQYF | TGCGCCAGCAGCCAAGATGGAGTAGCGGGAGGAGGGCGAGAGACCCAGTACTTC
- | TRBJ2-2 | - | TRBV28 | CASTGVDTGELFF | TGTGCCAGCACCGGGGTTGACACCGGGGAGCTGTTTTTT
- | TRBJ1-2 | - | TRBV7-2 | CASSRGSGADYGYTF | TGTGCCAGCAGCCGAGGAAGTGGTGCTGACTATGGCTACACCTTC
- | TRBJ2-2 | - | TRBV30 | CAWSRQVNTGELFF | TGTGCCTGGAGTAGGCAGGTGAACACCGGGGAGCTGTTTTTT
once | TRBJ2-7 | - | TRBV4-1 | CASSQGDGSGLEQYF | TGCGCCAGCAGCCAAGGGGACGGGAGCGGCCTCGAGCAGTACTTC
- | TRBJ1-2 | TRBD1 | TRBV7-8 | CASSDQETGGSGYTF | TGTGCCAGCAGCGACCAAGAGACAGGGGGCTCTGGCTACACCTTC
- | TRBJ2-1 | - | TRBV19 | CASSITLAKQFF | TGTGCCAGTAGTATTACCCTAGCCAAGCAGTTCTTC
- | TRBJ1-2 | TRBD1 | TRBV5-1 | CASSSGTVTYGYTF | TGCGCCAGCAGCTCCGGGACAGTAACCTATGGCTACACCTTC
- | TRBJ2-1 | TRBD2 | TRBV7-2 | CASSSLAGGFYNEQFF | TGTGCCAGCAGCTCGTTAGCGGGAGGGTTCTACAATGAGCAGTTCTTC
once | TRBJ2-5 | - | TRBV19 | CASSIRQETQYF | TGTGCCAGTAGCATTCGGCAAGAGACCCAGTACTTC
- | TRBJ2-1 | TRBD2 | TRBV6-5 | CAARGSNVNEQFF | TGTGCCGCCCGCGGGAGCAATGTGAATGAGCAGTTCTTC
- | TRBJ1-4 | - | TRBV4-1 | CASSQETSNEKLFF | TGCGCCAGCAGCCAAGAGACGTCAAATGAAAAACTGTTTTTT
- | TRBJ2-4 | - | TRBV29-1 | CSVSGGDRDQYF | TGCAGCGTTTCCGGGGGGGACAGGGATCAGTACTTC
- | TRBJ1-5 | TRBD1 | TRBV19 | CASTSQGAAQPQHF | TGTGCCAGTACCAGTCAGGGGGCTGCACAGCCCCAGCATTTT
- | TRBJ2-3 | TRBD2 | TRBV7-2 | CASSLGGGGSTDTQYF | TGTGCCAGCAGCTTAGGGGGCGGGGGGAGCACAGATACGCAGTATTTT
- | TRBJ2-3 | TRBD1 | TRBV27 | CASSNGQGYTDTQYF | TGTGCCAGCAGTAACGGACAGGGATACACAGATACGCAGTATTTT
- | TRBJ2-7 | - | TRBV19 | CASSIAKSYEQYF | TGTGCCAGTAGTATAGCCAAGTCCTACGAGCAGTACTTC
- | TRBJ2-3 | - | TRBV4-2 | CASSQDMPSSGTQYF | TGTGCCAGCAGCCAAGATATGCCTTCGAGCGGCACGCAGTATTTT
- | TRBJ1-4 | - | TRBV7-9 | CASSLGATGLNEKLFF | TGTGCCAGCAGCTTAGGTGCGACAGGCCTTAATGAAAAACTGTTTTTT
- | TRBJ1-5 | TRBD1 | TRBV6-1 | CASGTGGNQPQHF | TGTGCCAGCGGGACAGGGGGCAATCAGCCCCAGCATTTT
few | TRBJ1-5 | - | TRBV30 | CAWSVQGNQPQHF | TGTGCCTGGAGTGTGCAGGGCAATCAGCCCCAGCATTTT
- | TRBJ1-2 | - | TRBV6-6 | CASSPGGGYKGYTF | TGTGCCAGCAGTCCCGGTGGCGGCTATAAGGGCTACACCTTC
once | TRBJ2-5 | TRBD2 | TRBV6-1 | CASSERKAGRAETQYF | TGTGCCAGCAGTGAAAGGAAGGCGGGGAGGGCAGAGACCCAGTACTTC
- | TRBJ2-5 | - | TRBV12-2 | CNTRGGPQETQYF | TGTAACACCCGGGGGGGACCTCAAGAGACCCAGTACTTC
- | TRBJ2-1 | - | TRBV27 | CASSLPGAVGINEQFF | TGTGCCAGCAGTCTCCCCGGGGCCGTAGGTATCAATGAGCAGTTCTTC
- | TRBJ1-6 | - | TRBV6-5 | CASIVRGSPLHF | TGTGCCAGCATTGTCCGTGGTTCACCCCTCCACTTT
- | TRBJ2-1 | TRBD1 | TRBV7-6 | CASSTRQGVGGNEQFF | TGTGCCAGCAGCACACGACAGGGGGTAGGAGGGAATGAGCAGTTCTTC
- | TRBJ1-2 | TRBD1 | TRBV27 | CASSYKGAVGYTF | TGTGCCAGCAGTTATAAGGGGGCGGTAGGCTACACCTTC
few | TRBJ1-2 | - | TRBV29-1 | CSVGANGYGYTF | TGCAGCGTTGGGGCGAATGGCTATGGCTACACCTTC